What follows describes a single T cell receptor beta chain. The target antigen is unknown. This sample is part of a study of cytomegalovirus exposure and HLA in healthy donors. Study-level points and caveats: Accurate predictions that matched the HLA-A and HLA-B alleles of most subjects were reportedly made from TCR beta sequences. Sequencing artifact likely explains a cluster of highly shared sequence variants.

Germline V lookup: CDR1 SGHNT, CDR2 YYREEE (reference sequence). The V gene end was trimmed by 4 bases and the J gene end by 2 bases; junction bases not matched to a gene: 5. CDR3 length equals 16 residues. The PCR made use of 60 Vbeta and 13 Jbeta primers. In the study's own analysis: In a later analysis, the count reached about 82 million unique TCR beta chains, with about 11 million shared. The repertoire was sequenced with immunoSEQ multiplex PCR; TCRdb's copy has only in-frame clones and lacks some. That table supplies the V and J calls and clone size; D and trimming were determined from the DNA. The table for this sample gives some 53,000 clones.

The sequenced material came from PBMCs. The rearrangement uses TRBV5-4 and TRBJ2-1; the match to TRBD1 covers 11 bases. This TCR was recovered from a woman aged 55-75 years in good health and CMV-seropositive. The CDR3 spells CASSPRTGGAYNEQFF. In nucleotides, the CDR3 is TGTGCCAGCAGCCCCCGGACAGGGGGCGCCTACAATGAGCAGTTCTTC. The whole variable domain, filled in from reference TRBV5-4 and TRBJ2-1, reads ETGVTQSPTHLIKTRGQQVTLRCSSQSGHNTVSWYQQALGQGPQFIFQYYREEENGRGNFPPRFSGLQFPNYSSELNVNALELDDSALYLCASSPRTGGAYNEQFFGPGTRLTVL.